The T cell receptor (beta chain) under discussion was sequenced for a study of technical replicates of blood from a handful of donors. Using immunoSEQ multiplex PCR, the repertoire was profiled, and TCRdb retains in-frame clones only, with some absent. Of fewer than 70,000 clones listed, roughly 90% were seen once; the top ten hold roughly 5.1%. This clone occurred once. Trimming took off 2 bases at V and 9 bases at J, with 18 bases between the two ends. This CDR3 spans 16 amino acids. Germline assignment: CDR1 SGHDT and CDR2 YYEEEE. The sample was PBMCs. This sequence was found in a human donor in good health. Some clones in this sample may be carry-over from other donors' samples. The V gene is TRBV5-6, the J gene TRBJ1-6, with no clear D. The CDR3 DNA follows: TGTGCCAGCAGCTTCTTCTACCTCTCAACCGGTTCACCCCTCCACTTT. It encodes CASSFFYLSTGSPLHF.